This TCR beta chain was obtained from a study of blood T cell repertoires in COVID-19. Clones were sequenced by immunoSEQ multiplex PCR, and TCRdb holds only the in-frame ones, with some missing. The data show approximately 200,000 clones, nearly 90% seen once. Residents of about two dozen US areas, aged about 18 to 89 years, made up the participants. CDR3 size: 18 residues. The junction had 19 bases not matched to a gene; V was cut back by 6 bases and J by 8 bases. Germline V gene lookup returns CDR1 MDHEN and CDR2 SYDVKM. Sequenced sample: PBMCs or T cells enriched from blood (not recorded which). This TCR derives from a man aged 25 to 45 who had recovered from COVID-19. This sequence joins TRBV28 and TRBJ2-2; 9 bases agree with TRBD2. The chain's CDR3 is CASSLASSGISAWGELFF. CDR3 DNA: TGTGCCAGCAGCCTAGCTTCTAGCGGGATCTCCGCGTGGGGGGAGCTGTTTTTT.